This entry lists 16 T cell receptor beta chains sequenced from one sample in a study of technical replicates of blood from a few donors. Profiled with immunoSEQ multiplex PCR; TCRdb holds only in-frame clones, not every one. The table lists tens of thousands of clones, just under 95% of them singletons. Sequencing was done on a sample of T cells isolated from PBMCs. The source of these receptors is a human donor in good health.

The V gene is TRBV9, the J gene TRBJ2-2, with D possibly TRBD2 on 6 matching bases. The CDR3 covers 14 residues. Germline V gene sequence: CDR1 SGDLS, CDR2 YYNGEE. Trimming shortened V by 5 bases and J by 3 bases, and 11 bases separated the two germline ends. CDR3 nucleotides: TGTGCCAGCAGAGAGGCGGGATACACCGGGGAGCTGTTTTTT. Its protein product is CASREAGYTGELFF.

V gene TRBV5-1 combines with J gene TRBJ2-2, with a possible D match to TRBD1 (6 bases). This CDR3 is 15 amino acids long. Germline V lookup: CDR1 SGHRS, CDR2 YFSETQ. Trimming cost V 0 bases and J 5 bases, with 11 bases left between them. The CDR3 spells CASSLDSGETGELFF. The CDR3 DNA follows: TGCGCCAGCAGCTTGGATTCAGGGGAAACCGGGGAGCTGTTTTTT.

This clone was counted once. The V call is TRBV7-2, the J call TRBJ1-4; D call uncertain. Germline loops: CDR1 SGHTA, CDR2 FQGNSA. The germline V and J ends were trimmed by 1 base and 7 bases, with 16 bases remaining between them. CDR3 size: 16 residues. The CDR3 sequence: CASSLGFTVRGEKLFF. The CDR3 DNA sequence: TGTGCCAGCAGCTTAGGGTTCACGGTGCGGGGTGAAAAACTGTTTTTT.

This clone was seen a single time. J is TRBJ1-1 and V is TRBV19; D not resolved. CDR1 and CDR2 from the germline V gene are LNHDA and SQIVND (reference sequence). V was pared by 3 bases and J by 1 base, with 12 bases between. The length of the CDR3 is 15 residues. CDR3 coding DNA: TGTGCCAGTAGTATCCCGGTTGCCTCGAACACTGAAGCTTTCTTT. It yields the protein CASSIPVASNTEAFF.

V usage is TRBV9 and J usage is TRBJ2-4; D is ambiguous. The CDR3 is 16 residues long. The V and J ends lost 0 bases and 0 bases respectively, with 10 bases between them. Germline values: CDR1 SGDLS, CDR2 YYNGEE. The CDR3 nucleotides read TGTGCCAGCAGCGTAGACGCAGGTCTAGCCAAAAACATTCAGTACTTC. Protein: CASSVDAGLAKNIQYF.

The CDR3 DNA reads TGTGCCAGCAGCGTTTACCCTCGGGACAGGGTAGGGACAGATACGCAGTATTTT. Amino acid sequence: CASSVYPRDRVGTDTQYF. The chain joins TRBV9 to TRBJ2-3; 9 bases agree with TRBD1. This CDR3 comprises 18 residues. V gave up 2 bases and J gave up 3 bases; unmatched junction bases: 13. Germline-derived CDR1 and CDR2 are SGDLS and YYNGEE.

V usage is TRBV4-1 and J usage is TRBJ2-1; 9 bases line up with TRBD2. The V gene end was trimmed by 0 bases and the J gene end by 2 bases; junction bases not matched to a gene: 11. Germline loops: CDR1 MGHRA, CDR2 YSYEKL. This CDR3 spans 19 amino acids. The CDR3 reads CASSQEDEAAGGAYNEQFF. The CDR3 nucleotides read TGCGCCAGCAGCCAAGAAGATGAGGCGGCGGGGGGGGCCTACAATGAGCAGTTCTTC.

The chain employs TRBV28 and TRBJ1-2; 7 bases line up with TRBD1. The CDR3 runs to 14 residues. Losses at the gene ends were 3 bases for V and 1 base for J; bases not matched to a gene: 2. From germline, CDR1 is MDHEN and CDR2 SYDVKM. The CDR3 spells CASSFHRGNYGYTF. As DNA, the CDR3 is TGTGCCAGCAGTTTTCACAGGGGTAACTATGGCTACACCTTC.

V is TRBV9 and J is TRBJ2-5; the match to TRBD2 covers 11 bases. The germline V gene has CDR1 SGDLS and CDR2 YYNGEE. The trim removed 4 bases at V and 2 bases at J, leaving 7 bases unmatched. This CDR3 comprises 16 residues. The CDR3, as DNA: TGTGCCAGCAGCTTTAGACTAGCGGGGACACAAGAGACCCAGTACTTC. This encodes CASSFRLAGTQETQYF.

The J gene is TRBJ2-1, the V gene TRBV27; possible D gene TRBD1, 6 bases. In germline, CDR1 is MNHEY, CDR2 SMNVEV (reference sequence). Between the trimmed V and J ends, which lost 7 bases and 4 bases, there was a span of 14 bases. The CDR3 is 14 residues long. As DNA, the CDR3 is TGTGCCAGCACCACCCAAGACAGGTACAATGAGCAGTTCTTC. Its translation: CASTTQDRYNEQFF.

The chain recombines TRBV14 with TRBJ2-7; 13 nucleotides match TRBD2. CDR3 size: 16 residues. Per the germline V gene, CDR1 is SGHDN and CDR2 is FVKESK. The V segment lost 5 bases and the J segment 0 bases; nucleotides outside the gene matches: 4. The DNA of the CDR3 is TGTGCCAGCAGCAGGACTAGCGGGAGCCCCTCCTACGAGCAGTACTTC. Its protein is CASSRTSGSPSYEQYF.

The V and J genes are TRBV5-4 and TRBJ2-3; 9 positions match TRBD2. The junction had 4 bases not matched to a gene; V was cut back by 1 base and J by 7 bases. Germline V gene lookup returns CDR1 SGHNT and CDR2 YYREEE (reference sequence). The CDR3 is 14 amino acids. The CDR3 bases are TGTGCCAGCAGCTTGCTAGCGGGGCAAAATACGCAGTATTTT. The encoded protein is CASSLLAGQNTQYF.

In its sample, this clone was seen once. The chain couples TRBV7-9 to TRBJ2-7; a weak D match, TRBD1 (6 bases). This CDR3 is 13 amino acids long. Germline V gives CDR1 SEHNR, CDR2 FQNEAQ (reference sequence). Trimming cost V 5 bases and J 2 bases, with 10 bases left between them. The CDR3 DNA reads TGTGCCAGCAGCATCGAGGGGGCCTACGAGCAGTACTTC. This codes for CASSIEGAYEQYF.

Only a few counts were recorded for this clone. This chain connects TRBV6-6 to TRBJ2-2, with D perhaps matching TRBD2 (6 bases). The CDR3 consists of 13 residues. From germline, CDR1 is MNHNY and CDR2 SVGAGI (reference sequence). Trimming cost V 5 bases and J 5 bases, with 9 bases left between them. In DNA form, the CDR3 reads TGTGCCAGCAGTGGACTACAAACCGGGGAGCTGTTTTTT. Translating it yields CASSGLQTGELFF.

The rearrangement uses TRBV6-5 and TRBJ1-3, with D uncertain. There are 14 residues in the CDR3. Germline-derived CDR1 and CDR2 are MNHEY and SVGAGI. V was pared by 5 bases and J by 0 bases, with 8 bases between. This CDR3 reads CASSQAFSGNTIYF. CDR3 coding DNA: TGTGCCAGCAGTCAAGCCTTCTCTGGAAACACCATATATTTT.

This sequence joins TRBV11-2 and TRBJ1-2; 9 bases line up with TRBD1. With V trimmed by 1 base and J by 8 bases, 8 bases remained unmatched. From germline, CDR1 is SGHAT and CDR2 FQNNGV. The CDR3 is 15 amino acids. CDR3 coding DNA: TGTGCCAGCAGCTTAGCATCGACAGGGGGACTCGGCTACACCTTC. Its translation is CASSLASTGGLGYTF.